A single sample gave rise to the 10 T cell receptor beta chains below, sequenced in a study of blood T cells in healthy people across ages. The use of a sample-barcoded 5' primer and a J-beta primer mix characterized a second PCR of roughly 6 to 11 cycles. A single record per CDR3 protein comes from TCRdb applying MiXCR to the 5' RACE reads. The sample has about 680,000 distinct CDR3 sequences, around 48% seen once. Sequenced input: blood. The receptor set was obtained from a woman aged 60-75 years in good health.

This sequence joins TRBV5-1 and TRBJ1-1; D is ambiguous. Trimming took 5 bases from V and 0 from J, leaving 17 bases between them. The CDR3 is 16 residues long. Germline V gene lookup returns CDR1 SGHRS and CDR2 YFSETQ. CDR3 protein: CASRHGVGIMNTEAFF. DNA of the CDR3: TGCGCCAGCAGGCACGGCGTCGGGATCATGAACACTGAAGCTTTCTTT.

CDR3 residues: CSIRRPANYGYTF. The CDR3 DNA reads TGCAGCATCCGGCGGCCAGCTAACTATGGCTACACCTTC. V is TRBV29-1 and J is TRBJ1-2; the D is unclear. CDR3 length equals 13 residues. V was shortened by 8 bases and J by 0 bases, with 13 bases between the two germline ends. Germline CDR1 reads SQVTM; CDR2 reads ANQGSEA.

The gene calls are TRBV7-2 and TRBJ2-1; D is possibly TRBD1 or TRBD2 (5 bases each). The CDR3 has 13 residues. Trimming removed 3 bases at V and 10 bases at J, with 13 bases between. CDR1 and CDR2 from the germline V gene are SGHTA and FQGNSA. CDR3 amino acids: CASSLLGEYEQFF. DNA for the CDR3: TGTGCCAGCAGCTTGCTGGGGGAATACGAGCAGTTCTTC.

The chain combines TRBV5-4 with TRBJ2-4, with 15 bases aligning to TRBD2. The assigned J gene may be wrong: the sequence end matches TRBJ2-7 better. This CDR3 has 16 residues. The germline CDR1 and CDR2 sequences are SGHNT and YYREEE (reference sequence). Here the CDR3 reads CASSSPGTSGRYEQYF. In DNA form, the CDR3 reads TGTGCCAGCAGCTCTCCTGGGACTAGCGGGAGGTACGAGCAGTACTTC.

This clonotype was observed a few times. The CDR3 DNA reads as TGTGCCAGCAGGCCGCCACAAGGACAGGGGGCATCTAATGAGCAGTTCTTC. It yields the protein CASRPPQGQGASNEQFF. This chain joins TRBV6-2 or TRBV6-3 and TRBJ2-1; TRBD1 agrees at 11 bases. The trim removed 6 bases at V and 7 bases at J, leaving 14 bases unmatched. In germline, CDR1 is MNHEY, CDR2 SVGEGT. CDR3 length: 17 residues.

In DNA, the CDR3 is TGCAGTGCAGAAAGGGGGGGGCTGAACACTGAAGCTTTCTTT. Amino acids: CSAERGGLNTEAFF. The chain joins TRBV20-1 to TRBJ1-1; tentatively, D is TRBD1 (6 bases). Germline loops: CDR1 DFQATT, CDR2 SNEGSKA (reference sequence). Trimming took off 6 bases at V and 0 bases at J, with 14 bases between the two ends. The length of the CDR3 is 14 residues.

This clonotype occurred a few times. The CDR3 here is CASRTDRRETQYF. In DNA, the CDR3 is TGTGCCAGCAGGACAGACAGGAGGGAGACCCAGTACTTC. V is TRBV12-3 or TRBV12-4 and J is TRBJ2-5, with D possibly TRBD1 on 6 matching bases. This CDR3 spans 13 amino acids. Trimming pared 6 bases from V and 5 bases from J, leaving 13 bases between.

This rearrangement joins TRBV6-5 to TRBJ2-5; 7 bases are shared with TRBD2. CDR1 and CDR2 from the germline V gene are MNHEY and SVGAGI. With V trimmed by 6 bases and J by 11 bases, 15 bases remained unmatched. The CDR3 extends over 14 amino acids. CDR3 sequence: CASSRDYLPSEQYF. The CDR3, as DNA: TGTGCCAGCAGCCGGGACTACCTTCCCAGTGAGCAGTACTTC.

In DNA form, the CDR3 reads TGCAGTGCTAGAGAAGACAATGAGCAGTTCTTC. Translating gives CSAREDNEQFF. V is TRBV20-1 and J is TRBJ2-1; the D is unclear. The CDR3 spans 11 residues. Germline-derived CDR1 and CDR2 are DFQATT and SNEGSKA (reference sequence). Trimming took off 0 bases at V and 5 bases at J, with 2 bases between the two ends.

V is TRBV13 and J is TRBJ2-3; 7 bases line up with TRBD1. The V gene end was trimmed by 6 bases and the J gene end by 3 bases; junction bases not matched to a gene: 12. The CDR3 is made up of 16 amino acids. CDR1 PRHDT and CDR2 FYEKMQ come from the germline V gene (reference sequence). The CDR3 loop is CASSLRGGARTDTQYF. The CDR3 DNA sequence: TGTGCCAGCAGTCTACGAGGGGGCGCGAGGACAGATACGCAGTATTTT.